This is a list of T cell receptor beta chains from one sample in a study of blood T cell repertoires in COVID-19. Sequencing was performed with immunoSEQ multiplex PCR; in TCRdb, only in-frame clones are kept and a portion is missing. Here the sample spans roughly 200,000 clones, approximately 80% being singletons. Material: peripheral blood. The receptors come from an elderly woman with COVID-19, enrolled during active disease. CDR3s include the opening cysteine and the closing phenylalanine or tryptophan. A D gene is named only where the DNA matches it firmly. Where a row states a size, it is once, few, many or the class of an expanded clone; other rows omit it.

cdr3_nt: TGTGCCAGCAGTGAACTGGGGGGGATTAATGAAAAACTGTTTTTT; cdr3_aa: CASSELGGINEKLFF; j_call: TRBJ1-4; v_call: TRBV6-1; clone_size: NA; d_call: NA
cdr3_nt: TGTGCCAGCAGCTTACTAAGCGATAACACCGGGGAGCTGTTTTTT; cdr3_aa: CASSLLSDNTGELFF; j_call: TRBJ2-2; v_call: TRBV7-6; clone_size: NA; d_call: NA
cdr3_nt: TGTGCCACCAGCAGAGAATCCGGGAGGCGCAATCAGCCCCAGCATTTT; cdr3_aa: CATSRESGRRNQPQHF; j_call: TRBJ1-5; v_call: TRBV15; clone_size: few; d_call: NA
cdr3_nt: TGTGCCACCCTAGCGGGGGCCTTGAACACCGGGGAGCTGTTTTTT; cdr3_aa: CATLAGALNTGELFF; j_call: TRBJ2-2; v_call: TRBV10-3; clone_size: NA; d_call: TRBD2
cdr3_nt: TGTGCCAGCAGTTTATCCGGGGTAGGGAATCAGCCCCAGCATTTT; cdr3_aa: CASSLSGVGNQPQHF; j_call: TRBJ1-5; v_call: TRBV28; clone_size: NA; d_call: NA
cdr3_nt: TGCGCCAGCAGCTTGGCGAATAGCGCCGGCTACGAGCAGTACTTC; cdr3_aa: CASSLANSAGYEQYF; j_call: TRBJ2-7; v_call: TRBV5-1; clone_size: NA; d_call: NA
cdr3_nt: TGTGCCAGCAGTTTCCATCGCGTCTCTGGAAACACCATATATTTT; cdr3_aa: CASSFHRVSGNTIYF; j_call: TRBJ1-3; v_call: TRBV28; clone_size: once; d_call: NA
cdr3_nt: TGTGCCAGCAGTTTGCAGGACAGGGGGCTGAATTTT; cdr3_aa: CASSLQDRGLNF; j_call: TRBJ2-3; v_call: TRBV28; clone_size: once; d_call: TRBD1
cdr3_nt: TGTGCCAGCAACAGAAACACTGAAGCTTTCTTT; cdr3_aa: CASNRNTEAFF; j_call: TRBJ1-1; v_call: TRBV25-1; clone_size: NA; d_call: NA
cdr3_nt: TGCGCCAGCAGCTTGGCTCCCGGGACAATTGGGACTGAAGCTTTCTTT; cdr3_aa: CASSLAPGTIGTEAFF; j_call: TRBJ1-1; v_call: TRBV5-1; clone_size: NA; d_call: NA
cdr3_nt: TGTGCCAGCAGCTTACCCCTCCGGGGCGGGGGAGGAGAGACCCAGTACTTC; cdr3_aa: CASSLPLRGGGGETQYF; j_call: TRBJ2-5; v_call: TRBV11-2; clone_size: NA; d_call: TRBD2
cdr3_nt: TGTGCCAGCAGTCAACTAGAGGGCTCCTACAATGAGCAGTTCTTC; cdr3_aa: CASSQLEGSYNEQFF; j_call: TRBJ2-1; v_call: TRBV2; clone_size: NA; d_call: NA
cdr3_nt: TGTGCCAGCTCACCCAGAGGAATCTCAGATACGCAGTATTTT; cdr3_aa: CASSPRGISDTQYF; j_call: TRBJ2-3; v_call: TRBV18; clone_size: NA; d_call: NA
cdr3_nt: TGTGCCAGTAGTTCCTCCGGGTGGGAGACCCAGTACTTC; cdr3_aa: CASSSSGWETQYF; j_call: TRBJ2-5; v_call: TRBV19; clone_size: NA; d_call: NA